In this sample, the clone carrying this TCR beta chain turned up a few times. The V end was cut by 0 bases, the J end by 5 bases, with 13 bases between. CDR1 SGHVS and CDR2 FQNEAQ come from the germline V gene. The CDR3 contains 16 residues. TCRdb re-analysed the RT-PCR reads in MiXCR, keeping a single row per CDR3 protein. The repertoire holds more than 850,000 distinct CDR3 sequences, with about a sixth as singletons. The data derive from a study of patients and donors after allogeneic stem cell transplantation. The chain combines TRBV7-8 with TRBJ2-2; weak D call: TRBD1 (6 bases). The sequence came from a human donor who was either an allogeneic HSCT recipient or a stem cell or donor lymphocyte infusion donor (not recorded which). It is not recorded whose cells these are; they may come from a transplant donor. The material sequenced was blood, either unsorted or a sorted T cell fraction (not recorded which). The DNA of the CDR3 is TGTGCCAGCAGCTTAGCCGGGACACATTCTACCGGGGAGCTGTTTTTT. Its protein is CASSLAGTHSTGELFF. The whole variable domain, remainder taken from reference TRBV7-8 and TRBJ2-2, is GAGVSQSPRYKVAKRGQDVALRCDPISGHVSLFWYQQALGQGPEFLTYFQNEAQLDKSGLPSDRFFAERPEGSVSTLKIQRTQQEDSAVYLCASSLAGTHSTGELFFGEGSRLTVL.